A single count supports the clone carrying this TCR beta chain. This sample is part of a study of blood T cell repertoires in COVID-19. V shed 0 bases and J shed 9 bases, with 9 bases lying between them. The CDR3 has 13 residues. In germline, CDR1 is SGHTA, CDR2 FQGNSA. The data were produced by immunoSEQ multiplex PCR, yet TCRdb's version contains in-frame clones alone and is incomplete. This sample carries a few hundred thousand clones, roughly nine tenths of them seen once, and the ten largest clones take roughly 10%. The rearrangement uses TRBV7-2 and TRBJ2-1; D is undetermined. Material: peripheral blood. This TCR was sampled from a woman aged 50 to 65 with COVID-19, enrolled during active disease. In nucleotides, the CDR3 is TGTGCCAGCAGCTTAGCGCTCGGCGGTGAGCAGTTCTTC. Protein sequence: CASSLALGGEQFF.